Following are 19 T cell receptor beta chains from one sample sequenced in a study of T cells expressing NK-cell markers. Each CDR3 protein gets one entry in TCRdb, which reprocessed the 5' RACE reads and gives no DNA. The ten most abundant clones cover about 10% of a sample with 400,000 or so distinct CDR3 sequences. Sequencing used blood T cells: a sorted CD56 or NKG2C T cell subset, CD4+ or CD8+ T cells, or bulk PBMC T cells (not recorded which). The receptor set was obtained from a woman aged 45-65 years in good health.

The V call is TRBV27, the J call TRBJ2-7; the D call of TRBD2 rests on TCRdb alone, since no DNA is present to check it. The CDR3 is 13 amino acids. The germline V gene encodes CDR1 MNHEY and CDR2 SMNVEV (reference sequence). CDR3 region: CASRRTSAYEQYF.

The CDR3 region is CASSSGVSNQPQHF. The chain couples TRBV2 to TRBJ1-5; the TCRdb D gene call, TRBD1, has no DNA to confirm it. This CDR3 spans 14 amino acids. Germline values: CDR1 SNHLY, CDR2 FYNNEI.

J is TRBJ2-1 and V is TRBV9. The germline V gene encodes CDR1 SGDLS and CDR2 YYNGEE. The length of the CDR3 is 14 residues. CDR3 protein: CASSRSRDHNEQFF.

V usage is TRBV4-2 and J usage is TRBJ2-3; with no DNA, the TCRdb D assignment of TRBD2 cannot be verified. Germline CDR1 and CDR2: LGHNA and YNFKEQ. The CDR3 totals 16 residues. The CDR3 region is CASSQDGIAGADTQYF.

The rearrangement joins TRBV7-8 to TRBJ2-3. The germline gives CDR1 SGHVS, CDR2 FQNEAQ. CDR3 length: 14 amino acids. The CDR3 is CASSLVANTDTQYF. Drawing the rest from reference TRBV7-8 and TRBJ2-3, the complete variable domain is GAGVSQSPRYKVAKRGQDVALRCDPISGHVSLFWYQQALGQGPEFLTYFQNEAQLDKSGLPSDRFFAERPEGSVSTLKIQRTQQEDSAVYLCASSLVANTDTQYFGPGTRLTVL.

V gene TRBV12-3 or TRBV12-4 combines with J gene TRBJ2-2; checking the TCRdb D call of TRBD2 is not possible without DNA. The CDR3 consists of 18 residues. CDR3 sequence reads: CASSPWTSGSLNTGELFF.

The CDR3 loop reads CASSLFGGVANEQFF. The J gene is TRBJ2-1, the V gene TRBV5-1; absent DNA, TCRdb's TRBD2 call cannot be checked. The CDR3 totals 15 residues. Per the germline V gene, CDR1 is SGHRS and CDR2 is YFSETQ.

This sequence joins TRBV5-4 and TRBJ1-1; with no DNA, the TCRdb D assignment of TRBD1 cannot be verified. The CDR3 sequence is 17 residues long. Germline CDR1 and CDR2: SGHNT and YYREEE (reference sequence). The CDR3: CASSLAKAGNMNTEAFF.

V usage is TRBV11-3 and J usage is TRBJ2-1; TCRdb outputs TRBD1, but without DNA this stays unchecked. The CDR3 length is 22 residues. From germline, CDR1 is SGHNT and CDR2 YENEEA. CDR3 amino acids: CASSLKRVRSVWRPNSYNEQFF.

This chain uses TRBV7-7 with TRBJ1-1; the D call from TCRdb, TRBD1, cannot be confirmed without DNA. This CDR3 contains 16 residues. Looked up from germline, CDR1 is SSHAT and CDR2 is FNYEAQ (reference sequence). The CDR3 sequence: CASSLVNRGLNTEAFF.

The V call is TRBV7-9, the J call TRBJ2-5; with no DNA, the TCRdb D assignment of TRBD2 cannot be verified. CDR1 and CDR2 from the germline V gene are SEHNR and FQNEAQ (reference sequence). The length of the CDR3 is 16 residues. CDR3 region: CASSLFEGGVQETQYF. Looking up the rest from reference TRBV7-9 and TRBJ2-5 gives the full variable domain: DTGVSQNPRHKITKRGQNVTFRCDPISEHNRLYWYRQTLGQGPEFLTYFQNEAQLEKSRLLSDRFSAERPKGSFSTLEIQRTEQGDSAMYLCASSLFEGGVQETQYFGPGTRLLVL.

The rearrangement joins TRBV5-1 to TRBJ2-6; the TCRdb call, TRBD1, lacks DNA for checking. The CDR3 runs 17 residues. CDR1 SGHRS and CDR2 YFSETQ come from the germline V gene. The CDR3: CASSGTRGEAGANVLTF. The variable domain in full, completed from reference TRBV5-1 and TRBJ2-6, reads KAGVTQTPRYLIKTRGQQVTLSCSPISGHRSVSWYQQTPGQGLQFLFEYFSETQRNKGNFPGRFSGRQFSNSRSEMNVSTLELGDSALYLCASSGTRGEAGANVLTFGAGSRLTVL.

V gene TRBV9 combines with J gene TRBJ2-2; TCRdb proposes TRBD2, but this gene call is untestable without DNA. The CDR3 has 16 residues. Germline V gene lookup returns CDR1 SGDLS and CDR2 YYNGEE. CDR3: CASSVELSGNTGELFF.

The chain couples TRBV3-1 to TRBJ2-3. CDR1 LGHDT and CDR2 YNNKEL come from the germline V gene (reference sequence). The CDR3 is 12 residues long. The CDR3 spells CASSRVANTQYF.

The chain has TRBV5-1 and TRBJ2-1; checking the TCRdb D call of TRBD1 is not possible without DNA. CDR3 length: 17 amino acids. Per the germline V gene, CDR1 is SGHRS and CDR2 is YFSETQ. CDR3 in amino acids: CASSLNPGQGALDEQFF.

The J gene is TRBJ2-7, the V gene TRBV18; the TRBD2 assignment by TCRdb is unverifiable without DNA. The CDR3 runs to 14 residues. Germline CDR1 reads KGHSH; CDR2 reads LQKENI. CDR3: CASSPEGTSYEQYF.

The chain is built from TRBV7-2 and TRBJ2-5; absent DNA, TCRdb's TRBD1 call cannot be checked. This CDR3 is 15 amino acids long. Germline lookup yields CDR1 SGHTA and CDR2 FQGNSA. The CDR3 sequence is CASSHHASWGETQYF.

The rearrangement uses TRBV14 and TRBJ2-4; the D call of TRBD2 rests on TCRdb alone, since no DNA is present to check it. The CDR3 sequence is 16 residues long. Looked up from germline, CDR1 is SGHDN and CDR2 is FVKESK. The CDR3 reads CASSQSGRIAKNIQYF.

The CDR3 sequence is CASGKSGSTHEQYF. This rearrangement joins TRBV12-3 or TRBV12-4 to TRBJ2-7. The CDR3 runs to 14 residues.